Listed below are T cell receptor beta chains from one sample, sequenced in a study of blood T cell repertoires in COVID-19. Measured with immunoSEQ multiplex PCR; TCRdb has only the in-frame clones, and not every one. This sample yields approximately 50,000 clones, of which 85% to 90% are seen a single time; 4.7% belongs to the top ten. Input material: peripheral blood. Every receptor here comes from a human donor in a cohort sampled during active COVID-19. Each CDR3 is given without its conserved first and last residue. Fields, in order: clone size, V gene, J gene, D gene, CDR3 protein. A D gene is named only where the DNA matches it firmly. Clone sizes are given selectively: once, few, many, or a class where the clone is expanded.

NA	TRBV29-1	TRBJ2-7	TRBD1	SVGDRGYEQY
NA	TRBV3-1/TRBV3-2	TRBJ2-4	TRBD1	ASSPRVIGTVENIQY
NA	TRBV28	TRBJ2-7	NA	ASRRSGDYEQY
few	TRBV4-1	TRBJ1-2	NA	ASSQEAGKYGYT
NA	TRBV6-5	TRBJ2-7	NA	ASSYWSASDDYEQY
NA	TRBV6-5	TRBJ2-5	TRBD1	ASEQGARKTQY
NA	TRBV4-2	TRBJ1-4	TRBD1	ASSQDNKRTGTEKLF
few	TRBV14	TRBJ1-1	NA	ASSFIRNTEAF
NA	TRBV6-5	TRBJ2-1	NA	ASGKLATDEQF
NA	TRBV3-1/TRBV3-2	TRBJ2-7	NA	ASSQTNEQY
NA	TRBV19	TRBJ2-3	NA	ASSTSYGSSQY
NA	TRBV7-2	TRBJ2-3	TRBD2	ASSLGSSGSGTDTQY
once	TRBV27	TRBJ2-5	NA	ASSTHSGQETQY
NA	TRBV14	TRBJ1-2	NA	ASSQQGFGYT
NA	TRBV9	TRBJ2-6	TRBD1	ASSMGQHSGANVLT
NA	TRBV2	TRBJ2-1	TRBD2	ASSIAGSSYNEQF
NA	TRBV11-2	TRBJ2-1	TRBD2	ASSLRSGRARLNEQF
NA	TRBV28	TRBJ2-7	NA	ASAVRARGASSYEQY
NA	TRBV28	TRBJ1-1	NA	ASSLGPPEGAF
NA	TRBV19	TRBJ2-1	TRBD2	ATGPAGYNEQF
NA	TRBV28	TRBJ2-3	TRBD2	ASSLAGGPTDTQY
NA	TRBV27	TRBJ2-7	TRBD2	ASSKGLAGAIYEQY
NA	TRBV6-1	TRBJ2-3	NA	ASSETLRVTDTQY
NA	TRBV10-3	TRBJ2-6	TRBD1	AISDPGGPGANVLT
NA	TRBV19	TRBJ1-2	TRBD1	ASSTSPGQGAGYT
NA	TRBV5-1	TRBJ2-3	NA	ASSVQGGGTDTQY
NA	TRBV9	TRBJ2-3	TRBD1	ASSVDRGLYSDTQY
NA	TRBV19	TRBJ1-1	TRBD1	ASSMDRVRATEAF
NA	TRBV5-1	TRBJ2-1	NA	ASSLGGGPYNEQF
NA	TRBV18	TRBJ2-7	TRBD2	ASSPMVAGVREQY
NA	TRBV7-8	TRBJ1-1	NA	ASSLGGGTEAF
NA	TRBV19	TRBJ2-2	NA	ASSILNTGELF
once	TRBV23-1	TRBJ2-1	NA	ASSQSMRGEQF
NA	TRBV10-2	TRBJ2-7	TRBD1	ASRGGQGDHHYEQY
NA	TRBV9	TRBJ1-6	TRBD1	ASRAGTGGINSPLH
NA	TRBV20-1	TRBJ1-2	NA	SARPIYGYT
NA	TRBV21-1	TRBJ2-5	NA	ASSKAPGRRWETQY
NA	TRBV7-9	TRBJ2-5	NA	ASSRGWGGETQY
few	TRBV30	TRBJ1-5	NA	AWSTRENQPQH
NA	TRBV5-8	TRBJ1-5	NA	ASSLSLNQPQH
NA	TRBV6-2/TRBV6-3	TRBJ1-5	NA	ASSDGDTRLRRNQPQH
NA	TRBV5-6	TRBJ2-3	NA	ASSFAPEERDTQY
NA	TRBV24-1	TRBJ2-7	TRBD1	ATVTGFGLVGQY
NA	TRBV9	TRBJ2-1	NA	ASSPSSSGFNEQF
NA	TRBV7-3	TRBJ2-3	TRBD2	ASSFGLAGGTDTQY
NA	TRBV4-3	TRBJ2-3	NA	ASSQRKGADTQY
NA	TRBV6-5	TRBJ2-1	NA	ASSYRGSVNEQF
NA	TRBV3-1/TRBV3-2	TRBJ1-2	NA	ASSPTLNYGYT
NA	TRBV5-6	TRBJ1-2	TRBD1	ASSSLDRAGYT
NA	TRBV7-9	TRBJ2-1	NA	ASSPIRGEVGSYNEQF
NA	TRBV4-1	TRBJ2-7	TRBD2	ASSQVERKAGGEQY
NA	TRBV6-5	TRBJ1-4	NA	ASSYSAGATNEKLF
NA	TRBV19	TRBJ2-7	NA	ASSISPGRIYEQY
NA	TRBV7-3	TRBJ2-1	NA	ASSLMDYSNEQF
NA	TRBV3-1/TRBV3-2	TRBJ1-6	NA	ASSQAGRGGSPLH
NA	TRBV2	TRBJ1-6	TRBD1	ASGDRSSYNSPLH
NA	TRBV7-8	TRBJ2-5	TRBD1	ASSDRAWVTQY
NA	TRBV28	TRBJ2-5	TRBD2	ASSKIAGVLYQETQY
NA	TRBV18	TRBJ2-1	TRBD2	ASSPGISGSGYNEQF